This T cell receptor beta chain was sequenced during a study of T cell responses to AZD1222 COVID-19 vaccine (dated by TCRdb to about 2021). With regard to the full study: Because spike-specific TCR depth and breadth did not differ between the two schedules, AZD1222 recipients who got a second dose at roughly 4 weeks were pooled with those who got a second dose at roughly 12 weeks. Enrollment into the trials was organized by age into subgroups of 18-55, 56-69 and 70-plus years, and those subgroups contained approximately 150, 30 and 60 TCR-sequenced participants, respectively. A total of more than 230 trial participants underwent TCR sequencing, of whom about 210 received two doses of AZD1222 and about 26 received two doses of the MenACWY control vaccine. The paper's findings and limits, for the study overall: Conclusions about previously exposed vaccinees are limited because only six or seven AZD1222 recipients were SARS-CoV-2 seropositive at baseline. Nearly half of unique spike-specific TCRs reportedly recognized epitopes outside regions mutated in the B.1.351 and B.1.1.7 variants. Most participants were white British and females outnumbered males, and the authors suggested that clonal diversity may have been underestimated. No day 14 peak-response samples were available, so repertoires were characterized only after the peak T cell response. CD4 TCRs associated with the vaccine covered the entire spike protein, and the dominant responses were in regions 160-218 and 743-854. After two AZD1222 doses, both the breadth and the depth of spike-specific TCRs were significantly higher than at day 0 and than in MenACWY recipients. In the small 56-69-year group, the increase in depth fell short of significance, most likely because of low power.

From its cysteine to its phenylalanine, the CDR3 spans 14 amino acids. This entry keeps only the CDR3 DNA: 42 bases, framed from base 1. V is cut back by 5 bases and J by 7 bases, with 8 bases in the junction unmatched. CDR1 and CDR2 are read off the germline V gene (reference sequence) as LNHNV and YYDKDF. The time point label for this specimen denotes: baseline before first vaccination. Samples from vaccinated people were obtained from the UK trials COV001 and COV002, which included a single-blind randomized controlled phase 2/3 trial of AZD1222 (ChAdOx1 nCoV-19) in healthy adults. For TCRbeta chain sequencing, PBMC samples were collected from trial participants at day 0 and at day 28 after the second dose. The CDR3 regions of human TCRbeta chains were analyzed by immunosequencing. From the authors' description of their analysis: Repertoire TCRs were checked for matches against a reference library of SARS-CoV-2-specific TCRs that had been generated using the MIRA antigen-specificity platform. Breadth was defined as the fraction of unique TCRs that were SARS-CoV-2-associated, and depth was defined as the fraction of total T cells that were SARS-CoV-2-associated. Using the MIRA data, each spike-specific TCR was assigned both to the spike region to which the TCR was reactive and to a CD4 or CD8 class. Log10-transformed breadth and depth values were compared by one-way ANOVA with Sidak's multiple comparisons tests. What TCRdb holds here is the immuneACCESS table cut down to in-frame rearrangements. Part of the clones is not present; checked against another copy, under half of the missing clones reflect an unresolved V gene, and the others are unexplained. That table is the source of V, J and clone size, and D and trimming were worked out from the DNA. The sample has some 140,000 clones on record, 90% of them singletons. About 20% of the sample lies in the top ten.

This clone has a single count. The specificity of this receptor is unknown. No base-level quality is on record; no much larger clone is a single base apart. This TCR was sampled from an adult in good health. The specimen was peripheral blood, collected on day 0 of AZD1222 vaccination. The receptor chain draws on TRBV15 and TRBJ2-3; TRBD1 lines up with 8 middle nucleotides. Read as DNA, the sequence is TGTGCCACCAGCGGCCGAGACAGGGGATATACGCAGTATTTT. It encodes CATSGRDRGYTQYF.